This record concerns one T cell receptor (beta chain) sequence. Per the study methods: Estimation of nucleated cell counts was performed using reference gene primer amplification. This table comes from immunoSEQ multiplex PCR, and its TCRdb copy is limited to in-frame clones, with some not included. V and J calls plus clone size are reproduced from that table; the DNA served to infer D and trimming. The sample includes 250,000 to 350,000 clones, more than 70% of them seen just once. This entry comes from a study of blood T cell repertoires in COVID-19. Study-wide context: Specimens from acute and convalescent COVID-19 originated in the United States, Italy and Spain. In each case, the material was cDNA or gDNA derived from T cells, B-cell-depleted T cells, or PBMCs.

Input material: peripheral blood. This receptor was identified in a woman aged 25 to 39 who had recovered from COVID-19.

The CDR3 DNA reads TGTGCCAGCAGTTCCTTCAATCAGCCCCAGCATTTT. It encodes CASSSFNQPQHF. V is TRBV3-1 (or the pseudogene TRBV3-2) and J is TRBJ1-5; D call uncertain. CDR1 is LGHDT and CDR2 is YNNKEL in the germline V gene (reference sequence). V lost 6 bases and J 3 bases, leaving 6 bases between the germline ends. The CDR3 spans 12 residues.